Listed below are T cell receptor beta chains from one sample, sequenced in a study of blood T cell repertoires in COVID-19. The protocol was immunoSEQ multiplex PCR, while the TCRdb copy is restricted to in-frame clones and leaves out a portion. Here the sample spans 85,000 to 130,000 clones, about four fifths being singletons. Input material: peripheral blood. These receptors originate from a woman of 80 years or more with active or convalescent COVID-19. Both conserved end residues are part of each CDR3. Fields, in order: V gene, J gene, clone size, D gene, CDR3 DNA, CDR3 protein. D genes are given only for firm matches. Size is omitted from some rows. Given values are once, few, many or a class for expanded clones.

V gene: TRBV9
J gene: TRBJ2-1
clone size: -
D gene: TRBD2
CDR3 DNA: TGTGCCAGCAGCGTAGCCCCGGGACTAGCGGGAGCAAGAGGCTCCTACAATGAGCAGTTCTTC
CDR3 protein: CASSVAPGLAGARGSYNEQFF

V gene: TRBV28
J gene: TRBJ1-1
clone size: few
D gene: -
CDR3 DNA: TGTGCCAGCAGTCCACAGGGCGGCCCTGAAGCTTTCTTT
CDR3 protein: CASSPQGGPEAFF

V gene: TRBV28
J gene: TRBJ1-3
clone size: -
D gene: TRBD1
CDR3 DNA: TGTGCCAGCAGTTTACCCCGGGACAGGCCTAGCTCTGGAAACACCATATATTTT
CDR3 protein: CASSLPRDRPSSGNTIYF

V gene: TRBV11-2
J gene: TRBJ1-1
clone size: few
D gene: -
CDR3 DNA: TGTGCCAGCAGCTTGGTAGAGAACACTGAAGCTTTCTTT
CDR3 protein: CASSLVENTEAFF

V gene: TRBV3-1/TRBV3-2
J gene: TRBJ2-6
clone size: -
D gene: TRBD2
CDR3 DNA: TGTGCCAGCAGCCAAGATCGCGGGAGGGCCCTCTCTGGGGCCAACGTCCTGACTTTC
CDR3 protein: CASSQDRGRALSGANVLTF

V gene: TRBV12-3/TRBV12-4
J gene: TRBJ1-5
clone size: -
D gene: -
CDR3 DNA: TGTGCCAGCAGTGGCCTGAATCAGCCCCAGCATTTT
CDR3 protein: CASSGLNQPQHF

V gene: TRBV11-3
J gene: TRBJ2-3
clone size: few
D gene: TRBD2
CDR3 DNA: TGTGCCAGCAGCTTCACCGGGACTACCACCGGCACAGATACGCAGTATTTT
CDR3 protein: CASSFTGTTTGTDTQYF

V gene: TRBV6-6
J gene: TRBJ1-5
clone size: -
D gene: TRBD1
CDR3 DNA: TGTGCCAGCAGTTACGCAGGGGGAAACCAGCCCCAGCATTTT
CDR3 protein: CASSYAGGNQPQHF

V gene: TRBV18
J gene: TRBJ2-5
clone size: few
D gene: -
CDR3 DNA: TGTGCCAGCTCACATGAGAGAGAAGAGACCCAGTACTTC
CDR3 protein: CASSHEREETQYF

V gene: TRBV6-6
J gene: TRBJ1-4
clone size: -
D gene: TRBD1
CDR3 DNA: TGTGCCAGCAGTCCTACTCAACCGGGACAGGGGATTAATGAAAAACTGTTTTTT
CDR3 protein: CASSPTQPGQGINEKLFF

V gene: TRBV6-5
J gene: TRBJ1-1
clone size: -
D gene: -
CDR3 DNA: TGTGCCTCACGCAGACCTCAGGGTGAAGCTTTCTTT
CDR3 protein: CASRRPQGEAFF

V gene: TRBV28
J gene: TRBJ1-2
clone size: -
D gene: TRBD1
CDR3 DNA: TGTGCCAGCAGTCTAACAGGGGAACACTATGGCTACACCTTC
CDR3 protein: CASSLTGEHYGYTF

V gene: TRBV6-2/TRBV6-3
J gene: TRBJ1-2
clone size: -
D gene: TRBD1
CDR3 DNA: TGTGCCAGCAGTTTTACCCTGGACAGGGCTAGGAGACGAGGCTACACCTTC
CDR3 protein: CASSFTLDRARRRGYTF

V gene: TRBV7-3
J gene: TRBJ2-1
clone size: -
D gene: TRBD1
CDR3 DNA: TGTGCCAGCAGCATCACAGGGGTCAACAATGAGCAGTTCTTC
CDR3 protein: CASSITGVNNEQFF

V gene: TRBV5-6
J gene: TRBJ1-1
clone size: -
D gene: TRBD1
CDR3 DNA: TGTGCCAGCAGCGGAGATACAGGGGGCCGCACTGAAGCTTTCTTT
CDR3 protein: CASSGDTGGRTEAFF

V gene: TRBV18
J gene: TRBJ2-7
clone size: -
D gene: -
CDR3 DNA: TGTGCCAGCTCAACCCAGGGTTTAGGCGAGCAGTACTTC
CDR3 protein: CASSTQGLGEQYF

V gene: TRBV30
J gene: TRBJ2-2
clone size: -
D gene: TRBD1
CDR3 DNA: TGTGCCTGGACAGGGGGCAACACCGGGGAGCTGTTTTTT
CDR3 protein: CAWTGGNTGELFF

V gene: TRBV6-2/TRBV6-3
J gene: TRBJ1-1
clone size: -
D gene: -
CDR3 DNA: TGTGCCAGCAGTTACTCGTATAGCGAAGCTTTCTTT
CDR3 protein: CASSYSYSEAFF

V gene: TRBV9
J gene: TRBJ1-2
clone size: -
D gene: TRBD1
CDR3 DNA: TGTGCCAGCAGCGTTGACAGGGGGGACTATGGCTACACCTTC
CDR3 protein: CASSVDRGDYGYTF

V gene: TRBV28
J gene: TRBJ1-1
clone size: -
D gene: -
CDR3 DNA: TGTGCCAGCAGTTTGGCGAGACTTGAAGCTTTCTTT
CDR3 protein: CASSLARLEAFF

V gene: TRBV18
J gene: TRBJ1-4
clone size: -
D gene: -
CDR3 DNA: TGTGCCAGCTCACCTTCCCCTACAACTAATGAAAAACTGTTTTTT
CDR3 protein: CASSPSPTTNEKLFF

V gene: TRBV5-4
J gene: TRBJ1-2
clone size: -
D gene: TRBD1
CDR3 DNA: TGTGCCAGCAGCCCCCCTGAGGGGGCCCTGGGGGGCTATGGCTACACCTTC
CDR3 protein: CASSPPEGALGGYGYTF

V gene: TRBV13
J gene: TRBJ1-2
clone size: -
D gene: -
CDR3 DNA: TGTGCCAGCAGCTTAGAAGGACTGTCCTTCTCTGGCTACACCTTC
CDR3 protein: CASSLEGLSFSGYTF

V gene: TRBV5-1
J gene: TRBJ2-5
clone size: -
D gene: -
CDR3 DNA: TGCGCCAGCAGCTTACTATATCAAGAGACCCAGTACTTC
CDR3 protein: CASSLLYQETQYF

V gene: TRBV2
J gene: TRBJ1-2
clone size: -
D gene: TRBD1
CDR3 DNA: TGTGCCTGTTACCGACAGGGGATTCCTACTGGCTACACCTTC
CDR3 protein: CACYRQGIPTGYTF

V gene: TRBV9
J gene: TRBJ2-1
clone size: -
D gene: -
CDR3 DNA: TGTGCCAGCAGCATCAACAGTGCCTACAATGAGCAGTTCTTC
CDR3 protein: CASSINSAYNEQFF

V gene: TRBV9
J gene: TRBJ1-4
clone size: few
D gene: TRBD1
CDR3 DNA: TGTGCCAGCAGCCGGGACAGGGGTGGCGAAAAACTGTTTTTT
CDR3 protein: CASSRDRGGEKLFF